Listed here is a single T cell receptor beta chain. Its matching antigen is unknown. The data are from a study of CD8 T cells in ankylosing spondylitis. Study conclusions and caveats: Disease-associated clones were CD8+ and fairly uncommon in peripheral blood. A motif of under ten highly homologous TCR beta variants was seen as apparently characteristic of ankylosing spondylitis blood.

The CDR3 length is 12 residues. Trimming pared 3 bases from V and 7 bases from J, leaving 9 bases between. Germline loops: CDR1 DFQATT, CDR2 SNEGSKA (reference sequence). TCRdb recomputed calls from the 5' RACE reads with MiXCR, one row per CDR3 protein. The table lists approximately 30,000 distinct CDR3 sequences, 7.9% of them singletons. The source of this sequence is a male donor with ankylosing spondylitis or in good health (not recorded which). The chain joins TRBV20-1 to TRBJ1-4; no reliable D call. The sample consisted of blood. CDR3 coding DNA: TGCAGTGCTAGGGCAGGTGGTGAAAAACTGTTTTTT. Translating gives CSARAGGEKLFF.